This T cell receptor beta chain was documented in a study of regulatory T cells in long-lasting Graves disease. General study results and limits: Favored gene segments in persistent disease were TRBV28, TRBJ1-2 and TRBJ2-5. Relative to new patients (roughly 1,000), persistent patients exhibited greater sharing of public clonotypes (about 2,700).

Time point specified: newly diagnosed GD, antithyroid drugs for less than 3 months. From PBMCs, RNA was extracted and then used to make the TCR library. Arm-PCR of CDR3 regions and iRepertoire HTBI primers were used to build TCR beta libraries. TCRdb re-called the multiplex PCR reads through MiXCR, storing one row per CDR3 protein. The sample holds a few hundred thousand distinct CDR3 sequences; 14% are singletons and the top ten take approximately 17%. On this clonotype: What it binds is unknown.

Germline trimming cut 10 bases from V and 3 bases from J; bases unmatched to any gene: 6. CDR3 length equals 13 residues. Germline-derived CDR1 and CDR2 are MNHEY and SVGEGT. The data were also submitted as part of a second study, on T cells in Graves' hyperthyroidism and ophthalmopathy.

The TCR comes from a woman between 50 and 59 years old with Graves disease. The sample in question was peripheral blood mononuclear cells (PBMCs), obtained at new diagnosis, from a patient treated with antithyroid drugs. This chain uses TRBV6-2 or TRBV6-3 with TRBJ2-5; 9 nucleotides agree with TRBD1. The CDR3 reads CATLQGAKETQYF. CDR3 DNA: TGTGCCACCCTACAGGGGGCGAAAGAGACCCAGTACTTC.